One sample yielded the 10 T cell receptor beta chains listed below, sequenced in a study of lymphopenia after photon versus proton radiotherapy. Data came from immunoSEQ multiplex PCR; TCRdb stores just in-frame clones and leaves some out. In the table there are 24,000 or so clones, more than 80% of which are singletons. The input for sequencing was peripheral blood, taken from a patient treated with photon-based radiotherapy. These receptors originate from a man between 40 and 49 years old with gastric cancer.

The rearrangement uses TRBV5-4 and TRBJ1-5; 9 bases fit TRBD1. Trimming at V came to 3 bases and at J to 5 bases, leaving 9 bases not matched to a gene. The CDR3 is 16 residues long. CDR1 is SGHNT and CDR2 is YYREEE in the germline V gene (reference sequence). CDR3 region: CASSYGGGQGYQPQHF. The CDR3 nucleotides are TGTGCCAGCAGCTACGGTGGGGGACAGGGTTATCAGCCCCAGCATTTT.

CDR3 sequence (DNA): TGTGCCAGCAGCAACCCCGCCAATAAGGCTGAAAAACTGTTTTTT. Its translation: CASSNPANKAEKLFF. V and J are TRBV21-1 and TRBJ1-4. TRBV21-1 is a listed pseudogene. CDR3 length: 15 residues.

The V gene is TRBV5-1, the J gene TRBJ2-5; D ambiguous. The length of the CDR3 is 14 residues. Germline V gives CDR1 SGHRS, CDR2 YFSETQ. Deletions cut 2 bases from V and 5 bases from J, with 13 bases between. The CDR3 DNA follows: TGCGCCAGCAGCTTCTCACGGGCAGAGGAGACCCAGTACTTC. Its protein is CASSFSRAEETQYF.

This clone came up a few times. The CDR3 loop is CASSPEQGLMNTEAFF. In DNA form, the CDR3 reads TGTGCCAGCAGCCCTGAACAGGGCCTCATGAACACTGAAGCTTTCTTT. The chain couples TRBV5-6 to TRBJ1-1; maybe TRBD1 (6 bases). The CDR3 extends over 16 amino acids. Trimming removed 4 bases from V and 0 bases from J, with 16 bases in between. Germline V CDR1 and CDR2: SGHDT, YYEEEE.

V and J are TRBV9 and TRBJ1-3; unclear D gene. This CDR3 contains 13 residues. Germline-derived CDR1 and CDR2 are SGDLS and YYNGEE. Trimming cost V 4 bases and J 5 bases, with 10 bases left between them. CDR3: CASSPYGRNTIYF. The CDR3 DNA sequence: TGTGCCAGCAGCCCGTATGGGCGAAACACCATATATTTT.

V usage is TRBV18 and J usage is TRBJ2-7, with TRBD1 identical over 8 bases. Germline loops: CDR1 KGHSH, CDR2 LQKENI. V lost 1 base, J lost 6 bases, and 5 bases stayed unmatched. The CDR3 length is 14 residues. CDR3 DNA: TGTGCCAGCTCACCACGGCAGGGGGCCGGCGAGCAGTACTTC. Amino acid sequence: CASSPRQGAGEQYF.

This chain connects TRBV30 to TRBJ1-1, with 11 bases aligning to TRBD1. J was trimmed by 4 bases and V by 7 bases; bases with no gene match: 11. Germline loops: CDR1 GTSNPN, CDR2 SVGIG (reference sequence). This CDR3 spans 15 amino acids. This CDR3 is CAFRTGGLRSTEAFF. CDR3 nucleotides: TGTGCCTTTCGGACAGGGGGCCTAAGGAGCACTGAAGCTTTCTTT.

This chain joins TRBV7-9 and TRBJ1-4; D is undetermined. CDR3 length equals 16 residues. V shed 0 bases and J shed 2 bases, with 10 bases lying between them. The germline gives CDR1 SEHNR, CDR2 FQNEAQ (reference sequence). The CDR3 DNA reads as TGTGCCAGCAGCTTAGCGTCGATGGGTACTAATGAAAAACTGTTTTTT. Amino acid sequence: CASSLASMGTNEKLFF.

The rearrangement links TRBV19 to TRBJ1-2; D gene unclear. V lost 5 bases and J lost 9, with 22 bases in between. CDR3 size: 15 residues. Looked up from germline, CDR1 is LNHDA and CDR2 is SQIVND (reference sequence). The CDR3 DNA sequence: TGTGCCAGTAGTCTCCAGCGATCAGCTATGGTCAGCTACACCTTC. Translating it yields CASSLQRSAMVSYTF.

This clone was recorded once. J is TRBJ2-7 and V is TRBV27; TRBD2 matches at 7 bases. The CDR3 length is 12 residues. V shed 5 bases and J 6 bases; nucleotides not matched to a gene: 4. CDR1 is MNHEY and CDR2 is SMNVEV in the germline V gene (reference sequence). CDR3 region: CASSVGGSEQYF. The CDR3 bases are TGTGCCAGCAGTGTCGGGGGGAGCGAGCAGTACTTC.